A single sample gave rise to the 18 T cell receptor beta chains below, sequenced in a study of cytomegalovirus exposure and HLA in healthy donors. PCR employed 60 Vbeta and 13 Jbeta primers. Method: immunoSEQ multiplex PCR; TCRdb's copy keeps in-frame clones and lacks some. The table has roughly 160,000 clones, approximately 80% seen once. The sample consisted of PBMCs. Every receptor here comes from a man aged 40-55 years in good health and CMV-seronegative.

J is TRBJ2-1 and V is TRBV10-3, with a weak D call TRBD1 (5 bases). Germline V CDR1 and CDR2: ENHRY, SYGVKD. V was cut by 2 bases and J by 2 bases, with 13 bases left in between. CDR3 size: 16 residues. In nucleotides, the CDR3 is TGTGCCATCAGTGAGCTTACAGGACCTGCCTACAATGAGCAGTTCTTC. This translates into CAISELTGPAYNEQFF.

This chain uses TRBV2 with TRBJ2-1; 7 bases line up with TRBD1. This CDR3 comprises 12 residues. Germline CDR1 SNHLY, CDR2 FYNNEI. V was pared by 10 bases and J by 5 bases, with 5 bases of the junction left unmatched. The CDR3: CATGQTNNEQFF. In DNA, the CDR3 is TGTGCCACGGGACAGACAAACAATGAGCAGTTCTTC.

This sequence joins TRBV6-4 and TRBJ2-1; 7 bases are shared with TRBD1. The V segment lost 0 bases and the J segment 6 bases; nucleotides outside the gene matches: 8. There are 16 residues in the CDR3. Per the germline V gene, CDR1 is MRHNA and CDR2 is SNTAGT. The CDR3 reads CASSDSAGTASNEQFF. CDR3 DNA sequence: TGTGCCAGCAGTGACTCCGCCGGGACAGCGAGCAATGAGCAGTTCTTC.

This CDR3 is CASSLPGGGGYGYTF. DNA of the CDR3: TGTGCCAGCAGCCTCCCGGGGGGGGGAGGCTATGGCTACACCTTC. J is TRBJ1-2 and V is TRBV5-5, with a possible D match to TRBD1 (5 bases). Per the germline V gene, CDR1 is SGHKS and CDR2 is YYEKEE (reference sequence). CDR3 size: 15 residues. Trimming left V 4 bases short and J 4 bases short, with 17 bases between.

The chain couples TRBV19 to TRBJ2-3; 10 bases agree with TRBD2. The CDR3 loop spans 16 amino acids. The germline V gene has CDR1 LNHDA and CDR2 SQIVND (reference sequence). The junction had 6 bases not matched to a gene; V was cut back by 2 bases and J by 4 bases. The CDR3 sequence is CASSISSGGRPDTQYF. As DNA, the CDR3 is TGTGCCAGTAGTATATCTAGCGGGGGCAGGCCAGATACGCAGTATTTT.

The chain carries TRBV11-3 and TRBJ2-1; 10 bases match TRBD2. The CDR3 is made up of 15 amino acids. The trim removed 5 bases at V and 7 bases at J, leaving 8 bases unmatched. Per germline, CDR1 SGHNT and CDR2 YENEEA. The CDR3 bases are TGTGCCAGCAGCCCAAGAGCGGGGGGGACGAATGAGCAGTTCTTC. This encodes CASSPRAGGTNEQFF.

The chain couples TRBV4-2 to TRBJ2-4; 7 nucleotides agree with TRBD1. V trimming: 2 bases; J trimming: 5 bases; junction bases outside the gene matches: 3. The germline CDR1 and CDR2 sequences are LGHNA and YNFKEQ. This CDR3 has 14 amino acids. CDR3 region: CASSQPGGENIQYF. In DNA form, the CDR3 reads TGTGCCAGCAGCCAACCAGGGGGAGAAAACATTCAGTACTTC.

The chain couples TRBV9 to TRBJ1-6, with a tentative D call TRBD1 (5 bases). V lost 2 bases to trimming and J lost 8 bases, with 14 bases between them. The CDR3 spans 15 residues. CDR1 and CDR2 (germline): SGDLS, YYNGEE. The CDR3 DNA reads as TGTGCCAGCAGCGTCGGCCACATCAGGGATTCACCCCTCCACTTT. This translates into CASSVGHIRDSPLHF.

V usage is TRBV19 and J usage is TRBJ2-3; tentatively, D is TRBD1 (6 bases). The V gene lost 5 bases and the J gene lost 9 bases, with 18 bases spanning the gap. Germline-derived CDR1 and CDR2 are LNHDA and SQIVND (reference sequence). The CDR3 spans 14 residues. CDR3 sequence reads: CASSSLGGMSTQYF. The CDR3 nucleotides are TGTGCCAGTAGTTCACTAGGGGGTATGTCGACGCAGTATTTT.

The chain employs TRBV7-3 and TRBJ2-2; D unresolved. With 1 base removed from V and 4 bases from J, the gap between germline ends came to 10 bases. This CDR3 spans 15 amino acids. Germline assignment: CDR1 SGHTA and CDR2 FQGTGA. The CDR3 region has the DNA TGTGCCAGCAGCTTAAACGGAGCGCTCACCGGGGAGCTGTTTTTT. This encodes CASSLNGALTGELFF.

The CDR3 region has the DNA TGTGCCAGCAGTTACCTGACAGGGGGCAATCAGCCCCAGCATTTT. Translating it yields CASSYLTGGNQPQHF. The chain couples TRBV28 to TRBJ1-5; the match to TRBD1 covers 8 bases. The V and J ends lost 4 bases and 2 bases, in that order; junction bases with no gene match: 4. The CDR3 is 15 residues long. The germline V gene has CDR1 MDHEN and CDR2 SYDVKM. The full variable domain, in which reference TRBV28 and TRBJ1-5 provide the parts outside the CDR3, is DVKVTQSSRYLVKRTGEKVFLECVQDMDHENMFWYRQDPGLGLRLIYFSYDVKMKEKGDIPEGYSVSREKKERFSLILESASTNQTSMYLCASSYLTGGNQPQHFGDGTRLSIL.

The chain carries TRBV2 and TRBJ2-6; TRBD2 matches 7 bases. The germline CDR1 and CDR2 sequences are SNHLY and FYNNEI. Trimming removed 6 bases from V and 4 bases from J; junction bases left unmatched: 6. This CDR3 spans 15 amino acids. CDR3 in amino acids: CASRARGGGANVLTF. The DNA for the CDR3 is TGTGCCAGCAGGGCGCGGGGAGGGGGGGCCAACGTCCTGACTTTC. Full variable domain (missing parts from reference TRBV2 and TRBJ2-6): EPEVTQTPSHQVTQMGQEVILRCVPISNHLYFYWYRQILGQKVEFLVSFYNNEISEKSEIFDDQFSVERPDGSNFTLKIRSTKLEDSAMYFCASRARGGGANVLTFGAGSRLTVL.

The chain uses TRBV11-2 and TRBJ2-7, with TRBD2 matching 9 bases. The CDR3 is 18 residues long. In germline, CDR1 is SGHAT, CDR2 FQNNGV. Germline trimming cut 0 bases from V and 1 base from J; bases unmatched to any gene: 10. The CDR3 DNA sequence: TGTGCCAGCAGCTTAGATCGGGGGTTAGCGGGGGCTTCCTACGAGCAGTACTTC. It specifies CASSLDRGLAGASYEQYF.

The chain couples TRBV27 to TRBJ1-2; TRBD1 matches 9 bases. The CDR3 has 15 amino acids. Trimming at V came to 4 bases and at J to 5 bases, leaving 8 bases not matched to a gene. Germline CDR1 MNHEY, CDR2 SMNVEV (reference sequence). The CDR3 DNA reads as TGTGCCAGCAGTTCTGTGGGACAGGGAAGGTATGGCTACACCTTC. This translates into CASSSVGQGRYGYTF.

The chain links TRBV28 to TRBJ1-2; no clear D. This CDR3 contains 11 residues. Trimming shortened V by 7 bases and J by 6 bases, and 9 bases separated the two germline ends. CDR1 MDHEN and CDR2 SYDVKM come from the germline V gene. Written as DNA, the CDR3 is TGTGCCAGCATTCGCGGGGATGGCTACACCTTC. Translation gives CASIRGDGYTF.

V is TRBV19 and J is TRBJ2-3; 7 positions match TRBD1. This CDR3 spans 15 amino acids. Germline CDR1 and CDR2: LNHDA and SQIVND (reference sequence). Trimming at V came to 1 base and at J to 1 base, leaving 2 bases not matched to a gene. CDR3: CASSIGQGRTDTQYF. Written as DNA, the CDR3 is TGTGCCAGTAGTATAGGACAGGGACGCACAGATACGCAGTATTTT.

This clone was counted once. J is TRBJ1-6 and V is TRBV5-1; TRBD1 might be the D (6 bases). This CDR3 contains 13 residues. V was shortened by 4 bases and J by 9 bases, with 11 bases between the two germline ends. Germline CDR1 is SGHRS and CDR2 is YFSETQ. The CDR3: CASSPDSLSPLHF. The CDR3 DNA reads TGCGCCAGCAGCCCGGACAGTCTTTCACCCCTCCACTTT.

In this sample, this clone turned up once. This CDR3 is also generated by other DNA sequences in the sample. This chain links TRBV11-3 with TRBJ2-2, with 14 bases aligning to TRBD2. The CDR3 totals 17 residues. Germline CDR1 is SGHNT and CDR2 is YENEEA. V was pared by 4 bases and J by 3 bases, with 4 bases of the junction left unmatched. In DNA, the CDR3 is TGTGCCAGCAGCTCAGGACTAGCGGGGGGATACACCGGGGAGCTGTTTTTT. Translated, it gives CASSSGLAGGYTGELFF.